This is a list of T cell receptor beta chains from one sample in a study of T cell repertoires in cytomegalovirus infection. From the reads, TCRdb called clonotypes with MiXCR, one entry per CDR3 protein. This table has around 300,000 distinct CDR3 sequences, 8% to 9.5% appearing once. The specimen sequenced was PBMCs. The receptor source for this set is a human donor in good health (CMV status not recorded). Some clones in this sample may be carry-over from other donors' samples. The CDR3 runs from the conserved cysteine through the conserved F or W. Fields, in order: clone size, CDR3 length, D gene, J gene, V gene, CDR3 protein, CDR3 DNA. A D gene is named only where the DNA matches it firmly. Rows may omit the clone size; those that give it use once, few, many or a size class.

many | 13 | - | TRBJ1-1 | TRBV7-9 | CASSPDPNTEAFF | TGTGCCAGCAGCCCAGACCCGAACACTGAAGCTTTCTTT
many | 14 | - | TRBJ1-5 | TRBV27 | CASSSSQTNQPHHF | -
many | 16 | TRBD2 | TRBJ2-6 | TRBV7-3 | CASSPYGGSGANVLTF | TGTGCCAGCAGCCCTTACGGGGGGTCTGGGGCCAACGTCCTGACTTTC
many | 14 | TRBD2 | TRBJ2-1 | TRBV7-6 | CASSLAQGLAGQFF | TGTGCCAGCAGCTTAGCACAGGGACTAGCGGGGCAGTTCTTC
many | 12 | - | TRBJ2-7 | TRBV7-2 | CASSQGLREQYF | TGTGCCAGCAGCCAGGGTCTGAGGGAGCAGTACTTC
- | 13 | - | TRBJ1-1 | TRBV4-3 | CASSNRMNTEAFF | TGCGCCAGCAGCAACAGGATGAACACTGAAGCTTTCTTT
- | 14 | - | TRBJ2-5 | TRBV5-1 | CASRFASGQETQYF | TGCGCCAGCAGGTTTGCGTCAGGTCAAGAGACCCAGTACTTC
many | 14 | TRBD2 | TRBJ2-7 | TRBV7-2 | CASASGGRSYEQYF | TGTGCCAGCGCCTCGGGGGGTAGATCCTACGAGCAGTACTTC
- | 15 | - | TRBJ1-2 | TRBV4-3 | CASSPERGPAYGYTF | TGCGCCAGCAGCCCGGAACGGGGGCCGGCCTATGGCTACACCTTC
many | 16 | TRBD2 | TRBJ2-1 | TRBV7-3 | CASSPLAGGIYNEQFF | TGTGCCAGCAGCCCGCTAGCGGGAGGGATTTACAATGAGCAGTTCTTC
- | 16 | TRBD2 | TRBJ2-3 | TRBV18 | CASSPVSSGFTDTQYF | TGTGCCAGCTCACCGGTCTCTAGCGGGTTCACAGATACGCAGTATTTT
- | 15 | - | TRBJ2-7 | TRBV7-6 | CASSQSQGPGNEQYF | TGTGCCAGCAGTCAAAGCCAAGGCCCCGGAAACGAGCAGTACTTC
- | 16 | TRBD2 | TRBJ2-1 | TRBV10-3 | CAISEPGLAGGNEQFF | TGTGCCATCAGTGAACCGGGACTAGCGGGAGGGAATGAGCAGTTCTTC
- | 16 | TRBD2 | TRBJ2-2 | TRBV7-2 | CASSSASGLNTGELFF | TGTGCCAGCAGCTCCGCTAGCGGCCTGAACACCGGGGAGCTGTTTTTT
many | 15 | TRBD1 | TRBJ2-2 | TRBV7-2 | CASSPTGSNTGELFF | TGTGCCAGCAGCCCGACAGGGTCGAACACCGGGGAGCTGTTTTTT
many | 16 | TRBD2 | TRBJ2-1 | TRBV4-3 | CASSPQTSGGIYEQFF | TGCGCCAGCAGCCCCCAAACTAGCGGGGGGATCTATGAGCAGTTCTTC
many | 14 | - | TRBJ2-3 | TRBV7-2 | CASRGTGGRGTQYF | TGTGCCAGCAGGGGGACGGGGGGCCGGGGTACGCAGTATTTT
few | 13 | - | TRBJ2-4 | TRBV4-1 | CASSQAPGHPAYF | TGCGCCAGCAGCCAAGCACCGGGACACCCCGCGTACTTC
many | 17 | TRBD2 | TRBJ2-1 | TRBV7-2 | CASSLGLAGEAYNEQFF | TGTGCCAGCAGCTTAGGGCTAGCGGGAGAAGCCTACAATGAGCAGTTCTTC
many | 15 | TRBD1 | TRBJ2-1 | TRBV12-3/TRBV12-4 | CASSFGTGFQGEQFF | TGTGCCAGCAGTTTTGGGACAGGGTTTCAGGGCGAGCAGTTCTTC
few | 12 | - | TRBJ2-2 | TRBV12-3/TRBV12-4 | CASSIAAGELFF | TGTGCCAGCAGTATAGCTGCCGGGGAGCTGTTTTTT
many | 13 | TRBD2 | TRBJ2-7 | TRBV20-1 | CSARARGYYEQYF | TGCAGTGCTAGAGCGCGGGGGTACTACGAGCAGTACTTC
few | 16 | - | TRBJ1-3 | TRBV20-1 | CSARALDLPGGNTIYF | TGCAGTGCTAGAGCCCTCGACTTACCGGGGGGAAACACCATATATTTT
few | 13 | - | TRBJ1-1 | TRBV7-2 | CASAMTKNTEAFF | TGTGCCAGCGCGATGACCAAGAACACTGAAGCTTTCTTT
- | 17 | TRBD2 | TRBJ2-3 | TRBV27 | CASSFMASGAGRDTQYF | TGTGCCAGCAGTTTTATGGCTAGCGGGGCCGGACGGGATACGCAGTATTTT
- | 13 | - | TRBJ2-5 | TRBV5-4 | CASSLYGLETQYF | TGTGCCAGCAGCTTGTATGGATTAGAGACCCAGTACTTC
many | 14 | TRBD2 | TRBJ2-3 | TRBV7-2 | CASRPGGSRDTQYF | TGTGCCAGCAGGCCGGGGGGGTCCCGAGATACGCAGTATTTT
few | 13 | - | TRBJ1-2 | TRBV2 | CASSEVRLGGYTF | TGTGCCAGCAGTGAAGTTCGGCTGGGAGGCTACACCTTC
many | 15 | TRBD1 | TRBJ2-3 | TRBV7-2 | CASSATGGFGDTQYF | TGTGCCAGCAGCGCCACAGGGGGGTTCGGAGATACGCAGTATTTT
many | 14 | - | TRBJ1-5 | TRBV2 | CASSGVRETQPQHF | TGTGCCAGCAGTGGGGTCAGGGAGACTCAGCCCCAGCATTTT
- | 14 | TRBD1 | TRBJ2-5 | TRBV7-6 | CASSFDRDQETQYF | TGTGCCAGCAGCTTCGACAGGGATCAAGAGACCCAGTACTTC
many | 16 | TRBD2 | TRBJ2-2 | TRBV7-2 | CASSPSGTSGTGELFF | TGTGCCAGCAGTCCTAGCGGGACTAGCGGGACCGGGGAGCTGTTTTTT
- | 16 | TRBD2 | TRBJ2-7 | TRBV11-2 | CASSLVWQGGRYEQYF | TGTGCCAGCAGCTTAGTGTGGCAGGGCGGGAGATACGAGCAGTACTTC
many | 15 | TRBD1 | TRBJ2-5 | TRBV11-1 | CASSLTNRGLETQYF | TGTGCCAGCAGCTTAACCAACAGGGGGTTGGAGACCCAGTACTTC
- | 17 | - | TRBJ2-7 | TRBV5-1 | CASSPSPGGGGGYEQYF | TGCGCCAGCAGCCCTTCGCCGGGTGGAGGGGGCGGTTACGAGCAGTACTTC
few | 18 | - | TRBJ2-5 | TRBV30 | CAWRRGSWGRALQETQYF | TGTGCCTGGAGGAGGGGGTCCTGGGGCAGGGCGCTACAAGAGACCCAGTACTTC
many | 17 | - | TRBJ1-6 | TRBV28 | CASSFLRRSSYNSPLHF | TGTGCCAGCAGTTTCCTCCGACGGAGCTCCTATAATTCACCCCTCCACTTT
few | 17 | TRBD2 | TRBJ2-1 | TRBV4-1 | CASSQAEGGGGGNEQFF | TGCGCCAGCAGCCAAGCCGAGGGGGGCGGGGGGGGAAATGAGCAGTTCTTC
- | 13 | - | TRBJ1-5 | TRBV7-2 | CASSPSEHQPQHF | TGTGCCAGCAGCCCTTCGGAGCATCAGCCCCAGCATTTT
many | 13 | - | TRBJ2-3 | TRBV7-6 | CASSRERPDTQYF | TGTGCCAGCAGCAGGGAGAGGCCAGATACGCAGTATTTT
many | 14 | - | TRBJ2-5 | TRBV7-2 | CASSFSPGQETQYF | TGTGCCAGCAGCTTCTCCCCGGGACAAGAGACCCAGTACTTC
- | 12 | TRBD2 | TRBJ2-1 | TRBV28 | CASGGGMNEQFF | TGTGCCAGCGGGGGAGGGATGAATGAGCAGTTCTTC
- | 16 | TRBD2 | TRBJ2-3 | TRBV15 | CATSRRRRGGTDTQYF | TGTGCCACCAGCAGGCGTCGGCGGGGGGGCACAGATACGCAGTATTTT
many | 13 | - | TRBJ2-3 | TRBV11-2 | CASKAPSTDTQYF | TGTGCCAGCAAGGCGCCTAGCACAGATACGCAGTATTTT
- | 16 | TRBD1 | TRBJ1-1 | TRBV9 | CASSRSDRPEATEAFF | TGTGCCAGCAGCAGATCGGACAGGCCGGAGGCGACTGAAGCTTTCTTT
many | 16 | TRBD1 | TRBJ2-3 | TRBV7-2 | CASSRTRDRATDTQYF | TGTGCCAGCAGCCGGACAAGGGACAGGGCAACAGATACGCAGTATTTT
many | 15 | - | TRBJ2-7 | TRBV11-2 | CASSLRLGLSYEQYF | TGTGCCAGCAGCTTAAGATTGGGGCTATCCTACGAGCAGTACTTC
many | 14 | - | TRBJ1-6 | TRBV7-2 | CASSTADSNSPLHF | TGTGCCAGCAGCACAGCTGACAGTAACTCACCCCTCCACTTT
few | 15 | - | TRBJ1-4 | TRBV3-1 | CASSPTQGREEKLFF | TGTGCCAGCAGCCCTACTCAGGGGCGAGAAGAAAAACTGTTTTTT
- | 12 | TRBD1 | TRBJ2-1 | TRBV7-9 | CASRQGLGEQFF | TGTGCCAGCAGACAGGGGCTAGGTGAGCAGTTCTTC
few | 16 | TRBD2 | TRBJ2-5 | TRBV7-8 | CASSQPTSGYQETQYF | TGTGCCAGCAGCCAACCGACTAGCGGGTATCAAGAGACCCAGTACTTC
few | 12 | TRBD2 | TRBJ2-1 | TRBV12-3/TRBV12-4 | CASSGGVNEQFF | TGTGCCAGCTCCGGGGGGGTCAATGAGCAGTTCTTC
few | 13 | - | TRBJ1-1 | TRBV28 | CANQGRGDAEAFF | TGTGCCAACCAAGGTCGGGGGGATGCTGAAGCTTTCTTT
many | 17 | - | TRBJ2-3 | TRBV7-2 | CASSSSPTALLTDTQYF | TGTGCCAGCAGCTCTTCCCCGACAGCCCTACTCACAGATACGCAGTATTTT
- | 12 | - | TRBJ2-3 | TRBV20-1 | CSASWGTDTQYF | TGCAGTGCTAGTTGGGGCACAGATACGCAGTATTTT